The rows below give T cell receptor beta chains drawn from one sample of a study of blood T cell repertoires in COVID-19. Repertoires were generated with immunoSEQ multiplex PCR, while TCRdb's copy carries only in-frame clones and drops some. The sample records 200,000 to 300,000 clones, around nine tenths being singletons. The sample consisted of peripheral blood. The receptors were sampled from a man aged 35 to 55 who had recovered from COVID-19. Both conserved end residues are part of each CDR3. The order of the fields is V gene, clone size, J gene, D gene, CDR3 protein, CDR3 DNA. D genes are given only for firm matches. A clone size is listed for some rows: how often the clone was seen (once, few, many), or a class if it is expanded.

V: TRBV10-3
size: -
J: TRBJ2-7
D: -
CDR3: CAISESGGTPEQYF
DNA: TGTGCCATCAGTGAGTCAGGAGGTACCCCCGAGCAGTACTTC

V: TRBV11-2
size: once
J: TRBJ2-1
D: TRBD1
CDR3: CASNNRGHNEQFF
DNA: TGTGCCAGCAACAACAGGGGCCACAATGAGCAGTTCTTC

V: TRBV1
size: -
J: TRBJ2-7
D: -
CDR3: CTSSQDASGSSYEQYF
DNA: TGCACCAGCAGCCAAGACGCTAGCGGGAGCTCCTACGAGCAGTACTTC

V: TRBV2
size: few
J: TRBJ2-7
D: -
CDR3: CASSDLVGSGEQYF
DNA: TGTGCCAGCAGTGATTTAGTGGGGTCGGGGGAGCAGTACTTC

V: TRBV7-6
size: -
J: TRBJ1-1
D: TRBD1
CDR3: CASSRLSGTGRGRNTEAFF
DNA: TGTGCCAGCAGCCGCCTGAGTGGGACAGGGAGGGGGAGGAACACTGAAGCTTTCTTT

V: TRBV18
size: few
J: TRBJ2-1
D: TRBD1
CDR3: CASSPLGGDHNEQFF
DNA: TGTGCCAGCTCACCACTAGGGGGCGATCACAATGAGCAGTTCTTC

V: TRBV11-2
size: -
J: TRBJ2-7
D: -
CDR3: CASSLGTHYEQYF
DNA: TGTGCCAGCAGCTTGGGGACTCACTACGAGCAGTACTTC

V: TRBV7-9
size: -
J: TRBJ1-1
D: -
CDR3: CASSYTWNTEAFF
DNA: TGTGCCAGCAGCTATACATGGAACACTGAAGCTTTCTTT

V: TRBV5-1
size: few
J: TRBJ2-3
D: TRBD2
CDR3: CASAGSGSGFGTQYF
DNA: TGCGCCAGCGCAGGTAGCGGGAGTGGATTTGGTACGCAGTATTTT

V: TRBV29-1
size: -
J: TRBJ1-1
D: -
CDR3: CSVDWAGVTFF
DNA: TGCAGCGTTGATTGGGCGGGTGTAACTTTCTTT

V: TRBV9
size: -
J: TRBJ2-6
D: TRBD1
CDR3: CASSVGTGLSGANVLTF
DNA: TGTGCCAGCAGCGTAGGGACAGGACTCTCTGGGGCCAACGTCCTGACTTTC

V: TRBV6-5
size: -
J: TRBJ2-7
D: -
CDR3: CATRGRAGYEQYF
DNA: TGTGCCACCAGGGGGAGGGCCGGGTACGAGCAGTACTTC

V: TRBV7-2
size: -
J: TRBJ1-1
D: TRBD1
CDR3: CASSLTGRLNTEAFF
DNA: TGTGCCAGCAGCTTGACAGGGCGTCTGAACACTGAAGCTTTCTTT

V: TRBV12-3/TRBV12-4
size: -
J: TRBJ2-7
D: -
CDR3: CASWRGEQYF
DNA: TGTGCCAGCTGGCGCGGGGAGCAGTACTTC

V: TRBV2
size: -
J: TRBJ1-5
D: -
CDR3: CASSERRVNQPQHF
DNA: TGTGCCAGCAGTGAACGTCGGGTAAATCAGCCCCAGCATTTT

V: TRBV7-9
size: -
J: TRBJ2-1
D: TRBD2
CDR3: CASSLQAGVVNEQFF
DNA: TGTGCCAGCAGCTTACAAGCGGGGGTAGTCAATGAGCAGTTCTTC

V: TRBV6-2/TRBV6-3
size: -
J: TRBJ1-5
D: TRBD1
CDR3: CASSYGRTGYYSNQPQHF
DNA: TGTGCCAGCAGTTACGGGCGGACAGGCTATTATAGCAATCAGCCCCAGCATTTT

V: TRBV7-3
size: -
J: TRBJ1-3
D: -
CDR3: CASSPTRGYSGNTIYF
DNA: TGTGCCAGCAGCCCTACGAGAGGGTACTCTGGAAACACCATATATTTT

V: TRBV5-1
size: -
J: TRBJ2-7
D: TRBD2
CDR3: CASSLRTSGVYEQYF
DNA: TGCGCCAGCAGCTTGCGGACTAGCGGGGTCTACGAGCAGTACTTC

V: TRBV27
size: -
J: TRBJ2-2
D: TRBD1
CDR3: CASSLFGTVNTGELFF
DNA: TGTGCCAGCAGTTTATTTGGGACAGTAAACACCGGGGAGCTGTTTTTT

V: TRBV11-3
size: -
J: TRBJ1-1
D: TRBD1
CDR3: CASSGTGRNTEAFF
DNA: TGTGCCTCTTCGGGGACAGGGAGGAACACTGAAGCTTTCTTT

V: TRBV4-3
size: -
J: TRBJ2-2
D: -
CDR3: CASSQEAAGELFF
DNA: TGCGCCAGCAGCCAAGAGGCGGCCGGGGAGCTGTTTTTT

V: TRBV7-9
size: -
J: TRBJ2-2
D: TRBD1
CDR3: CASSSSRSGTGATGELFF
DNA: TGTGCCAGCAGCTCCTCCCGCTCCGGGACAGGGGCGACCGGGGAGCTGTTTTTT

V: TRBV30
size: -
J: TRBJ1-4
D: -
CDR3: CAWSTIEKLFF
DNA: TGTGCCTGGAGTACTATTGAAAAACTGTTTTTT

V: TRBV11-2
size: -
J: TRBJ2-1
D: TRBD2
CDR3: CASSPTASGRGEQFF
DNA: TGTGCCAGCAGCCCGACGGCTAGCGGGAGAGGTGAGCAGTTCTTC

V: TRBV11-2
size: -
J: TRBJ1-3
D: TRBD1
CDR3: CASSRDRSGNTIYF
DNA: TGTGCCAGCAGCCGGGACAGAAGTGGAAACACCATATATTTT

V: TRBV21-1
size: -
J: TRBJ2-5
D: -
CDR3: CASRLHPVTETQYF
DNA: TGTGCCAGCAGGTTGCACCCAGTCACAGAGACCCAGTACTTC

V: TRBV2
size: -
J: TRBJ2-1
D: TRBD2
CDR3: CASSSSSGAYNEQFF
DNA: TGTGCCAGCAGTAGTTCTAGCGGGGCCTACAATGAGCAGTTCTTC

V: TRBV6-5
size: -
J: TRBJ1-5
D: -
CDR3: CASSPDMSNQPQHF
DNA: TGTGCCAGCAGTCCCGACATGAGCAATCAGCCCCAGCATTTT

V: TRBV7-3
size: -
J: TRBJ2-1
D: TRBD1
CDR3: CASSLNRGYSYNEQFF
DNA: TGTGCCAGCAGCTTAAACAGGGGGTACTCCTACAATGAGCAGTTCTTC

V: TRBV19
size: -
J: TRBJ2-7
D: -
CDR3: CASSMQGRYEQYF
DNA: TGTGCCAGTAGTATGCAGGGAAGATACGAGCAGTACTTC

V: TRBV27
size: -
J: TRBJ1-4
D: -
CDR3: CASSRLGGNEKLFF
DNA: TGTGCCAGCAGCAGACTTGGAGGGAATGAAAAACTGTTTTTT

V: TRBV6-6
size: -
J: TRBJ2-7
D: -
CDR3: CASSFYYEQYF
DNA: TGTGCCAGCAGTTTTTACTACGAGCAGTACTTC

V: TRBV6-6
size: -
J: TRBJ1-1
D: -
CDR3: CASTVGGTGNTEAFF
DNA: TGTGCCAGCACCGTAGGGGGAACAGGGAACACTGAAGCTTTCTTT

V: TRBV5-6
size: -
J: TRBJ2-7
D: TRBD2
CDR3: CASSRGLAGVDEQYF
DNA: TGTGCCAGCAGCCGGGGACTAGCGGGAGTGGACGAGCAGTACTTC

V: TRBV29-1
size: -
J: TRBJ2-5
D: -
CDR3: CSVEVYQETQYF
DNA: TGCAGCGTTGAAGTATACCAAGAGACCCAGTACTTC

V: TRBV14
size: -
J: TRBJ2-3
D: TRBD1
CDR3: CASSPRQGTDTQYF
DNA: TGTGCCAGCAGCCCGCGACAGGGGACAGATACGCAGTATTTT

V: TRBV3-1/TRBV3-2
size: -
J: TRBJ2-1
D: TRBD2
CDR3: CASSQGIGGGRALYNEQFF
DNA: TGTGCCAGCAGCCAAGGGATTGGGGGAGGGAGGGCGCTTTACAATGAGCAGTTCTTC

V: TRBV6-4
size: -
J: TRBJ2-1
D: -
CDR3: CASSDGRVGQFF
DNA: TGTGCCAGCAGTGACGGGCGTGTCGGGCAGTTCTTC

V: TRBV9
size: once
J: TRBJ1-3
D: -
CDR3: CASSAPRGAYGNTIYF
DNA: TGTGCCAGCAGCGCCCCGCGTGGGGCGTATGGAAACACCATATATTTT

V: TRBV7-9
size: -
J: TRBJ2-2
D: TRBD2
CDR3: CASSLIAGTNTGELFF
DNA: TGTGCCAGCAGCCTCATAGCGGGAACGAACACCGGGGAGCTGTTTTTT

V: TRBV6-5
size: -
J: TRBJ2-1
D: -
CDR3: CASRRQVWGLNEQFF
DNA: TGTGCCAGCAGACGACAGGTTTGGGGTTTGAATGAGCAGTTCTTC